This T cell receptor (beta chain) was sequenced for a study of technical replicates of blood from a handful of donors. Profiling relied on immunoSEQ multiplex PCR, and the TCRdb table lists in-frame clones only, not all of them. In the table there are about 88,000 clones, 80% to 95% of which are singletons. CDR3 size: 18 residues. The germline V gene has CDR1 LNHDA and CDR2 SQIVND (reference sequence). Trimming removed 1 base from V and 5 bases from J; junction bases left unmatched: 12. The sequence derives from a human donor in good health. The chain combines TRBV19 with TRBJ2-3, with 10 nucleotides matching TRBD2. Sequenced input: T cells isolated from PBMCs. The CDR3 DNA reads TGTGCCAGTAGTATAGCCGGACTAGCGGCCCAAAGGGGAGATACGCAGTATTTT. Protein: CASSIAGLAAQRGDTQYF.